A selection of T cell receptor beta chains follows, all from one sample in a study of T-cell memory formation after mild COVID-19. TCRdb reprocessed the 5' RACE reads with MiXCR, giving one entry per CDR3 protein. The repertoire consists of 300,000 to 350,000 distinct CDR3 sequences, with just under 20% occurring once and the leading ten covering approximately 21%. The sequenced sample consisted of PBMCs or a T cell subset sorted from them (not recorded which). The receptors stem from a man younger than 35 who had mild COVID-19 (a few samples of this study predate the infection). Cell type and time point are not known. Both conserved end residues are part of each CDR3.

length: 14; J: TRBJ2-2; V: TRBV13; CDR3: CASPSGKNTGELFF
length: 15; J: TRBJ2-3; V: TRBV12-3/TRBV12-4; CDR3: CASSSRQGITDTQYF
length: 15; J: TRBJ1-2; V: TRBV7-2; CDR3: CASSLGGGVVYGYTF
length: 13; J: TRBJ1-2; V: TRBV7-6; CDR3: CASGEGGALGYTF
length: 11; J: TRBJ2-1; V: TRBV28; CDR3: CASNRADEQFF
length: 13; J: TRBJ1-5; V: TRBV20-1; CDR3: CSADRAGNQPQHF
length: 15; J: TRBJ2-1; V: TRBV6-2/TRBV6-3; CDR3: CASSYRDGSYNEQFF
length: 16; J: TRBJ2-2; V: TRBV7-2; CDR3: CASSLARLANTGELFF
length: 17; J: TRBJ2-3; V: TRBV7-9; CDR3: CASSLAKLAGVTDTQYF
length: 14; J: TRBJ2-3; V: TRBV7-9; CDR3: CASSLDHSTDTQYF
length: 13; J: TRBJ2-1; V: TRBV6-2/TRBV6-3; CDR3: CASSSTGFSEQFF
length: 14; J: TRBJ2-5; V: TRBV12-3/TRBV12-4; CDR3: CASSSQGAWETQYF
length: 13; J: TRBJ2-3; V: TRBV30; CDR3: CAWSRRGLYTQYF
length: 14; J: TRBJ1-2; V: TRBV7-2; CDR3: CASSLTGVTYGYTF
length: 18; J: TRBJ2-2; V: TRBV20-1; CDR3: CSARVSSGGPPNTGELFF
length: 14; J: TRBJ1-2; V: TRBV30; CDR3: CAWRLTGRYYGYTF
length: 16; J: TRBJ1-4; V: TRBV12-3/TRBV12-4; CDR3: CASSLTLGTGGEKLFF
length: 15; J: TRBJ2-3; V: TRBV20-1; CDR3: CSAEQGPHTPDTQYF
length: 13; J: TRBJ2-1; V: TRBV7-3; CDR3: CASSLREGGEQFF
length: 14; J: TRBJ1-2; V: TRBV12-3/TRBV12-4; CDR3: CASSPRTLPYGYTF
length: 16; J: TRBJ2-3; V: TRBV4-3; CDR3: CASSLRLAGRTDTQYF
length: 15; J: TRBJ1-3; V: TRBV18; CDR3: CASSLDRYSGNTIYF
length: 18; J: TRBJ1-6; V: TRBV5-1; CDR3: CASSPGMGPPGYNSPLHF
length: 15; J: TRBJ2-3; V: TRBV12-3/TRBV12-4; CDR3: CASSLRVGGTDTQYF
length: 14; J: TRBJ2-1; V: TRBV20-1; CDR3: CSAASVEWAFEQFF
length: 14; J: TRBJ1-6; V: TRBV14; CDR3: CASSERGTASPLHF
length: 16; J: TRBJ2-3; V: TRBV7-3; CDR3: CASSLNPAARADTQYF